Listed here are 12 T cell receptor beta chains from one sample, sequenced in a study of blood T cell repertoires in COVID-19. Libraries were prepared by immunoSEQ multiplex PCR; TCRdb keeps only in-frame clonotypes and omits some of them. In the table there are more than 140,000 clones, approximately 82% of which are singletons. Sequencing was performed on peripheral blood. These receptor sequences come from a woman aged 45-59 years in a cohort sampled during active or convalescent COVID-19.

The chain joins TRBV4-3 to TRBJ1-5; TRBD1 might be the D (5 bases). Trimming cost V 0 bases and J 2 bases, with 8 bases left between them. The CDR3 has 15 residues. Germline V gene sequence: CDR1 LGHNA, CDR2 YSLEER. The CDR3 reads CASSQDRAGNQPQHF. The CDR3 region has the DNA TGCGCCAGCAGCCAAGACAGGGCGGGCAATCAGCCCCAGCATTTT.

The chain carries TRBV4-3 and TRBJ2-5; D might be TRBD1 (7 bases). Looked up from germline, CDR1 is LGHNA and CDR2 is YSLEER. The CDR3 has 15 residues. Trimming took off 0 bases at V and 8 bases at J, with 16 bases between the two ends. Here the CDR3 reads CASSQESRRGVTQYF. The CDR3 DNA is TGCGCCAGCAGCCAAGAGTCCCGCAGGGGGGTAACCCAGTACTTC.

V gene TRBV9 combines with J gene TRBJ2-2; TRBD1 is a possible D gene (5 bases). The CDR3 extends over 14 amino acids. Trimming pared 1 base from V and 6 bases from J, leaving 10 bases between. Germline CDR1 SGDLS, CDR2 YYNGEE. The DNA for the CDR3 is TGTGCCAGCAGCGTAAGCCAGGGCCCCGGGGAGCTGTTTTTT. This sequence encodes CASSVSQGPGELFF.

V gene TRBV10-3 combines with J gene TRBJ1-1, with 8 nucleotides matching TRBD1. CDR3 size: 13 residues. V gave up 8 bases and J gave up 1 base; unmatched junction bases: 3. Per germline, CDR1 ENHRY and CDR2 SYGVKD. The CDR3 sequence is CAIGQGPNTEAFF. Written as DNA, the CDR3 is TGTGCCATCGGACAGGGACCGAACACTGAAGCTTTCTTT.

The chain couples TRBV29-1 to TRBJ1-5; tentative D call: TRBD1 (5 bases). The CDR3 length is 13 residues. The germline V gene has CDR1 SQVTM and CDR2 ANQGSEA. The V end lost 0 bases, the J end lost 7 bases, and 10 bases lay between the germline ends. The DNA for the CDR3 is TGCAGCGTTGAAGAATTCCAGGGCCAGCCCCAGCATTTT. This gives the protein CSVEEFQGQPQHF.

The V gene is TRBV6-5, the J gene TRBJ1-2; no firm D call. The germline V gene encodes CDR1 MNHEY and CDR2 SVGAGI. The CDR3 extends over 12 amino acids. With 2 bases removed from V and 8 bases from J, the gap between germline ends came to 9 bases. The CDR3 DNA follows: TGTGCCAGCAGTTACGGAGAAGACGGCTACACCTTC. Translation: CASSYGEDGYTF.

This clone was observed a few times. The chain links TRBV4-1 to TRBJ2-2; 10 nucleotides line up with TRBD2. V dropped 4 bases and J dropped 2; count of bases not matched to a gene: 7. The V gene's germline CDR1 is MGHRA and CDR2 YSYEKL. The CDR3 spans 17 residues. DNA of the CDR3: TGCGCCAGCAGCCTAGCGGGGGGCCCTATCAACACCGGGGAGCTGTTTTTT. This sequence encodes CASSLAGGPINTGELFF.

The rearrangement links TRBV10-1 to TRBJ2-3, with D tentatively TRBD1 (5 bases). The CDR3 contains 14 residues. The V gene's germline CDR1 is WNHNN and CDR2 SYGVQD (reference sequence). Between the trimmed V and J ends, which lost 5 bases and 4 bases, there was a span of 13 bases. The CDR3 DNA is TGCGCCAGCAGTCTGTCCACAGGTCCAGATACGCAGTATTTT. Its protein product is CASSLSTGPDTQYF.

Worth noting for this clone: Other DNA sequences in the same sample also yield this CDR3. V usage is TRBV27 and J usage is TRBJ2-7; 12 bases match TRBD2. Germline V gives CDR1 MNHEY, CDR2 SMNVEV (reference sequence). J lost 2 bases, V lost 3 bases, and 2 bases had no gene match. This CDR3 contains 15 residues. CDR3 sequence (DNA): TGTGCCAGCAGTTTGACTAGCGGGGGTCCCTACGAGCAGTACTTC. This translates into CASSLTSGGPYEQYF.

This clone has only one observation. The V gene is TRBV29-1, the J gene TRBJ1-2, with 7 bases matching TRBD1. The ends lost 4 bases at V and 5 bases at J; junction bases unmatched: 10. Germline V gives CDR1 SQVTM, CDR2 ANQGSEA. This CDR3 has 14 residues. Here the CDR3 reads CSVGSDRATYGYTF. As DNA, the CDR3 is TGCAGCGTTGGATCTGACAGGGCCACGTATGGCTACACCTTC.

The rearrangement uses TRBV7-9 and TRBJ1-3, with D possibly being TRBD1 (5 bases). The ends were cut back, 11 bases at V and 0 bases at J, with 17 bases in the middle. Germline V gene sequence: CDR1 SEHNR, CDR2 FQNEAQ (reference sequence). The length of the CDR3 is 15 residues. CDR3 amino acids: CAPGRGIDSGNTIYF. CDR3 coding DNA: TGTGCCCCCGGGAGGGGAATCGACTCTGGAAACACCATATATTTT.

V usage is TRBV10-3 and J usage is TRBJ1-6; no clear D gene. The CDR3 has 14 residues. Germline CDR1 reads ENHRY; CDR2 reads SYGVKD. V was shortened by 6 bases and J by 5 bases, with 11 bases between the two germline ends. The CDR3 DNA reads as TGTGCCATCAGGCAAGAGGGCAATAATTCACCCCTCCACTTT. This translates into CAIRQEGNNSPLHF.